The T cell receptor (beta chain) under discussion was sequenced for a study of blood T cell repertoires in COVID-19. Study in general: T cells, B-cell-depleted T cells, or PBMCs supplied cDNA or gDNA.

Grouping used clinical history reported by participants in a survey and questionnaire. Data came from immunoSEQ multiplex PCR; TCRdb stores just in-frame clones and leaves some out. Found here are roughly 400,000 clones, around nine tenths of them singletons; the top ten hold approximately 1.5%. This CDR3 has 16 amino acids. The germline V and J ends were trimmed by 3 bases and 5 bases, with 19 bases remaining between them. Germline values: CDR1 MDHEN, CDR2 SYDVKM. The gene calls are TRBV28 and TRBJ2-5, with a possible D match to TRBD1 (6 bases). Sequencing was performed on PBMCs or T cells enriched from blood (not recorded which). The source is a woman aged 18-35 years who had been exposed to COVID-19. The CDR3 is CASSFGSRQRGETQYF. CDR3 nucleotides: TGTGCCAGCAGTTTTGGGTCCAGGCAAAGGGGGGAGACCCAGTACTTC.